These 27 T cell receptor beta chains share one sample of origin, sequenced in a study of chemoradiotherapy in HPV16-positive cancers. Some clones are missing from TCRdb's copy, which holds only in-frame ones; the method was immunoSEQ multiplex PCR. The sample lists about 32,000 clones; roughly 77% were seen once. The source material was blood, sampled from a patient who underwent chemoradiotherapy. Every receptor here comes from a human donor with HPV-associated anogenital cancer.

This clone was seen a few times. The genes are TRBV14 and TRBJ1-2; D is uncertain. V shed 3 bases and J shed 2 bases, with 7 bases lying between them. The germline gives CDR1 SGHDN, CDR2 FVKESK. The CDR3 consists of 13 residues. Written as DNA, the CDR3 is TGTGCCAGCAGCCACGCACGGAACTATGGCTACACCTTC. Protein sequence: CASSHARNYGYTF.

This chain links TRBV5-4 with TRBJ2-3; TRBD2 matches 9 bases. This CDR3 is built from 16 residues. Unmatched junction bases numbered 9, after V lost 6 bases and J lost 1 base. Germline V gives CDR1 SGHNT, CDR2 YYREEE (reference sequence). Here the CDR3 reads CASTQRVAGGTDTQYF. The CDR3 DNA reads TGTGCCAGCACCCAACGGGTAGCGGGGGGCACAGATACGCAGTATTTT.

The rearrangement joins TRBV7-7 to TRBJ2-3; the D gene is possibly TRBD2 (7 bases). V lost 0 bases, J lost 5 bases, and 9 bases lay in between. The V gene's germline CDR1 is SSHAT and CDR2 FNYEAQ (reference sequence). This CDR3 spans 14 amino acids. Here the CDR3 reads CASSLAGGQDTQYF. The CDR3 DNA follows: TGTGCCAGCAGCTTAGCGGGGGGGCAAGATACGCAGTATTTT.

This clone was seen a few times. The chain uses TRBV4-1 and TRBJ1-4, with D tentatively TRBD1 (5 bases). V lost 1 base and J 8 bases, leaving 17 bases between the germline ends. From germline, CDR1 is MGHRA and CDR2 YSYEKL. There are 16 residues in the CDR3. The CDR3 protein is CASSQVFPGLREKLFF. CDR3 bases: TGCGCCAGCAGCCAAGTTTTCCCGGGACTCAGGGAAAAACTGTTTTTT.

The rearrangement links TRBV6-5 to TRBJ1-4; D remains ambiguous. V was trimmed by 0 bases and J by 4 bases, leaving 9 bases between them. There are 15 residues in the CDR3. Germline V CDR1 and CDR2: MNHEY, SVGAGI. CDR3 in amino acids: CASSYSSGYNEKLFF. The CDR3 region has the DNA TGTGCCAGCAGTTACTCGTCGGGATATAATGAAAAACTGTTTTTT.

CDR3 residues: CASSEVGVGSPLHF. CDR3 coding DNA: TGTGCCAGCAGTGAAGTAGGGGTGGGATCACCCCTCCACTTT. The chain joins TRBV2 to TRBJ1-6; a possible D gene is TRBD1 (5 bases). The V gene lost 1 base and the J gene lost 10 bases, with 11 bases spanning the gap. Germline V gives CDR1 SNHLY, CDR2 FYNNEI. This CDR3 is 14 amino acids long.

J is TRBJ1-2 and V is TRBV5-1; 9 bases fit TRBD1. This CDR3 contains 14 residues. Per germline, CDR1 SGHRS and CDR2 YFSETQ. V shed 0 bases and J 7 bases; nucleotides not matched to a gene: 4. The CDR3: CASSLAPTGGGYTF. The CDR3 region has the DNA TGCGCCAGCAGCTTGGCCCCGACAGGGGGTGGCTACACCTTC.

V and J are TRBV19 and TRBJ1-1; tentative D call: TRBD1 (5 bases). Trimming pared 5 bases from V and 0 bases from J, leaving 16 bases between. Germline V CDR1 and CDR2: LNHDA, SQIVND (reference sequence). The CDR3 is 16 residues long. The CDR3 DNA reads as TGTGCCAGTAGTCTGGAGGCGGGACGTTTGAACACTGAAGCTTTCTTT. Residues: CASSLEAGRLNTEAFF.

The chain recombines TRBV4-3 with TRBJ1-2, with D maybe TRBD1 (6 bases). V lost 4 bases, J lost 3 bases, and 15 bases lay in between. Germline loops: CDR1 LGHNA, CDR2 YSLEER. The CDR3 length is 15 residues. The CDR3 nucleotides read TGCGCCAGCAGCCCGGGGGCAGGGGTGGACTATGGCTACACCTTC. Translating it yields CASSPGAGVDYGYTF.

With respect to this clone: Relative to the germline gene, one junction end is altered; a read error may explain this. The CDR3 bases are TGTGCCAGCAGCCTCCCCGGGACAGGGGGATCCTTC. Protein product: CASSLPGTGGSF. J is TRBJ2-7 and V is TRBV7-3; 11 bases are a match to TRBD1. There are 12 residues in the CDR3. In germline, CDR1 is SGHTA, CDR2 FQGTGA.

The chain links TRBV6-4 to TRBJ1-6, with D unresolved. There are 16 residues in the CDR3. Deletions cut 2 bases from V and 8 bases from J, with 16 bases between. Germline V gene lookup returns CDR1 MRHNA and CDR2 SNTAGT. In nucleotides, the CDR3 is TGTGCCAGCAGTGACCCTATAACTTTGGCTGATTCACCCCTCCACTTT. Its protein product is CASSDPITLADSPLHF.

This chain joins TRBV29-1 and TRBJ1-1; D gene uncertain. The CDR3 runs 16 residues. Germline CDR1 and CDR2: SQVTM and ANQGSEA. With 8 bases removed from V and 6 bases from J, the gap between germline ends came to 28 bases. The CDR3 protein is CSFAIDGKMAFSEAFF. The CDR3 DNA is TGCAGCTTCGCTATCGACGGCAAGATGGCATTTTCTGAAGCTTTCTTT.

The chain links TRBV11-3 to TRBJ1-2; tentative D call: TRBD1 (6 bases). Germline V gene lookup returns CDR1 SGHNT and CDR2 YENEEA. The V gene lost 2 bases and the J gene lost 8 bases, with 24 bases spanning the gap. This CDR3 has 17 residues. The CDR3 region has the DNA TGTGCCAGCAGCTTATGCGGGGGGCCCCTACTCTGGAGCGGCTACACCTTC. This encodes CASSLCGGPLLWSGYTF.

The V call is TRBV6-6, the J call TRBJ1-1; 7 bases map to TRBD1. Germline V CDR1 and CDR2: MNHNY, SVGAGI (reference sequence). The V gene end was trimmed by 4 bases and the J gene end by 7 bases; junction bases not matched to a gene: 6. The CDR3 runs to 13 residues. CDR3 coding DNA: TGTGCCAGCAGTTCAAACCGACAGGGTGAAGCTTTCTTT. This translates into CASSSNRQGEAFF.

This clone was picked up one time. The chain recombines TRBV18 with TRBJ1-1; D not certain. V lost 3 bases, J lost 1 base, and 6 bases lay in between. This CDR3 comprises 13 residues. CDR1 is KGHSH, CDR2 LQKENI, per germline. The CDR3 DNA reads TGTGCCAGCTCACCCACAGAGAACACTGAAGCTTTCTTT. Translating it yields CASSPTENTEAFF.

Note on this clone: Relative to the germline gene, one junction end is altered; a read error may explain this. The chain has TRBV4-1 and TRBJ1-2; no clear D. The CDR3 extends over 13 amino acids. Germline-derived CDR1 and CDR2 are MGHRA and YSYEKL. The CDR3 nucleotides are TGCGCCAGCAGCCAAGCGGAAGAGCCTCCCTCTCCTTTC. It is translated as CASSQAEEPPSPF.

The chain carries TRBV2 and TRBJ2-7, with 8 bases identical to TRBD1. J lost 3 bases, V lost 6 bases, and 4 bases had no gene match. Per the germline V gene, CDR1 is SNHLY and CDR2 is FYNNEI. The CDR3 has 13 amino acids. The CDR3 region is CASRTGVNYEQYF. In DNA form, the CDR3 reads TGTGCCAGCAGGACAGGGGTAAACTACGAGCAGTACTTC.

V is TRBV7-2 and J is TRBJ2-3; 10 positions match TRBD2. The CDR3 runs to 16 residues. Germline trimming cut 7 bases from V and 3 bases from J; bases unmatched to any gene: 10. The V gene's germline CDR1 is SGHTA and CDR2 FQGNSA. The CDR3 region has the DNA TGTGCCAGCACCTCCCCAGAGCGGGGGGGTACAGATACGCAGTATTTT. Protein product: CASTSPERGGTDTQYF.

V and J are TRBV7-2 and TRBJ1-1, with D perhaps matching TRBD1 (5 bases). The CDR3 totals 14 residues. Germline CDR1 and CDR2: SGHTA and FQGNSA. Trimming pared 0 bases from V and 1 base from J, leaving 6 bases between. The CDR3 DNA sequence: TGTGCCAGCAGCTTAGCAAGGGGGAACACTGAAGCTTTCTTT. It encodes CASSLARGNTEAFF.

The chain uses TRBV4-2 and TRBJ1-4; D uncertain. Germline V CDR1 and CDR2: LGHNA, YNFKEQ. With 1 base removed from V and 3 bases from J, the gap between germline ends came to 12 bases. The length of the CDR3 is 16 residues. The CDR3 sequence is CASSQVVPGANEKLFF. The CDR3, as DNA: TGTGCCAGCAGCCAAGTCGTACCAGGAGCTAATGAAAAACTGTTTTTT.

The chain uses TRBV7-2 and TRBJ2-5; no definite D call. Between the trimmed V and J ends, which lost 3 bases and 4 bases, there was a span of 6 bases. Germline V gene data show CDR1 as SGHTA and CDR2 as FQGNSA. This CDR3 has 12 residues. The CDR3 spells CASSLDRETQYF. Written as DNA, the CDR3 is TGTGCCAGCAGCTTGGACCGAGAGACCCAGTACTTC.

The chain links TRBV2 to TRBJ1-2; D perhaps matches TRBD1 (5 bases). Germline CDR1 and CDR2: SNHLY and FYNNEI. CDR3 size: 13 residues. The germline V and J ends were trimmed by 7 bases and 4 bases, with 13 bases remaining between them. This chain's CDR3 is CASNPGRSYGYTF. CDR3 DNA: TGTGCCAGCAACCCGGGGCGAAGCTATGGCTACACCTTC.

The gene calls are TRBV7-9 and TRBJ1-2; TRBD1 is a possible D gene (5 bases). CDR3 size: 15 residues. Germline V gives CDR1 SEHNR, CDR2 FQNEAQ (reference sequence). Trimming removed 1 base from V and 6 bases from J, with 15 bases in between. The CDR3 DNA reads as TGTGCCAGCAGCTTAGATTTGTCAGGGACCCATGGCTACACCTTC. Amino acid sequence: CASSLDLSGTHGYTF.

The chain uses TRBV10-1 and TRBJ1-2; D is ambiguous. The germline CDR1 and CDR2 sequences are WNHNN and SYGVQD (reference sequence). V lost 4 bases to trimming and J lost 4 bases, with 7 bases between them. This CDR3 spans 12 amino acids. The CDR3 region has the DNA TGCGCCAGCAGTGGGGCGGCCTATGGCTACACCTTC. It translates to CASSGAAYGYTF.

The chain carries TRBV10-3 and TRBJ1-2, with a possible D match to TRBD1 (6 bases). Germline V gives CDR1 ENHRY, CDR2 SYGVKD. V was trimmed by 4 bases and J by 4 bases, leaving 10 bases between them. The CDR3 is 13 residues long. CDR3 protein: CAISADSPYGYTF. As DNA, the CDR3 is TGTGCCATCAGTGCGGACAGCCCCTATGGCTACACCTTC.

This chain joins TRBV25-1 and TRBJ1-2; 7 nucleotides match TRBD1. Germline CDR1 is MGHDK and CDR2 is SYGVNS. The CDR3 sequence is 16 residues long. J was trimmed by 4 bases and V by 5 bases; bases with no gene match: 13. CDR3 residues: CASSKTGTALIYGYTF. As DNA, the CDR3 is TGTGCCAGCAGTAAGACCGGGACAGCTCTGATCTATGGCTACACCTTC.

The gene calls are TRBV7-9 and TRBJ2-1, with 12 bases fitting TRBD2. Germline values: CDR1 SEHNR, CDR2 FQNEAQ (reference sequence). V lost 5 bases, J lost 2 bases, and 7 bases stayed unmatched. The CDR3 contains 17 residues. The CDR3 DNA reads as TGTGCCAGCAGCCCGAAGACTAGCGGGGGAACCTACAATGAGCAGTTCTTC. This translates into CASSPKTSGGTYNEQFF.